Shown below are 18 T cell receptor beta chains from a single sample sequenced in a study of yellow fever vaccine responses in identical twins. Via MiXCR, TCRdb re-called the RT-PCR reads, giving one row per CDR3 protein. The data hold about 19,000 distinct CDR3 sequences, with approximately 70% observed a single time. Here the sequenced sample was T cells from blood (PBMCs), unsorted or a sorted subset (not recorded which), taken before or after yellow fever vaccination (not recorded which). The receptors originated from a woman aged 18-29 years who received the yellow fever vaccine.

This clonotype was seen a handful of times. V and J are TRBV11-3 and TRBJ2-1, with 11 bases matching TRBD2. V gave up 2 bases and J gave up 8 bases; unmatched junction bases: 5. Per germline, CDR1 SGHNT and CDR2 YENEEA. CDR3 size: 15 residues. The CDR3 DNA reads TGTGCCAGCAGCTTACCACTAGCGGGAGAACATGAGCAGTTCTTC. It specifies CASSLPLAGEHEQFF. The entire variable domain, with the rest obtained from reference TRBV11-3 and TRBJ2-1, is as follows: EAGVVQSPRYKIIEKKQPVAFWCNPISGHNTLYWYLQNLGQGPELLIRYENEEAVDDSQLPKDRFSAERLKGVDSTLKIQPAELGDSAVYLCASSLPLAGEHEQFFGPGTRLTVL.

V usage is TRBV4-1 and J usage is TRBJ2-1; TRBD2 agrees at 8 bases. Germline V gene sequence: CDR1 MGHRA, CDR2 YSYEKL. J was trimmed by 8 bases and V by 4 bases; bases with no gene match: 10. The CDR3 is 15 amino acids. In DNA form, the CDR3 reads TGCGCCAGCAGCCTGACTAGCGCCAGAGGCTATGAGCAGTTCTTC. Its translation: CASSLTSARGYEQFF.

The chain recombines TRBV4-2 with TRBJ2-7; 7 bases fit TRBD1. Germline CDR1 is LGHNA and CDR2 is YNFKEQ. V trimming: 5 bases; J trimming: 1 base; junction bases outside the gene matches: 5. The CDR3 has 14 amino acids. The DNA for the CDR3 is TGTGCCAGCAGCGTCGACAGGGCTTCCTACGAGCAGTACGTC. Its translation: CASSVDRASYEQYV.

The chain employs TRBV20-1 and TRBJ2-5; D is ambiguous. The V and J ends lost 6 bases and 4 bases respectively, with 9 bases between them. This CDR3 is built from 11 residues. Per germline, CDR1 DFQATT and CDR2 SNEGSKA (reference sequence). The CDR3, as DNA: TGCAGTGCCCCCTGGGGAGAGACCCAGTACTTC. This gives the protein CSAPWGETQYF.

This rearrangement joins TRBV12-3 or TRBV12-4 to TRBJ1-5, with a tentative D call TRBD1 (5 bases). The CDR3 has 14 residues. V lost 5 bases to trimming and J lost 6 bases, with 14 bases between them. CDR3 sequence (DNA): TGTGCCAGCAGTCCCCCAGGGCTGGGTCAGCCCCAGCATTTT. Protein product: CASSPPGLGQPQHF.

This clonotype was counted between two and nine times. The chain combines TRBV29-1 with TRBJ2-3; 9 bases match TRBD1. The CDR3 loop spans 18 amino acids. After removal of 0 bases from V and 3 bases from J, the junction contained 13 bases not matched to a gene. The germline CDR1 and CDR2 sequences are SQVTM and ANQGSEA. For the CDR3, the DNA is TGCAGCGTTGAAGATCAACAAACAGGGGGCGCAGAAACAGATACGCAGTATTTT. This gives the protein CSVEDQQTGGAETDTQYF.

The sample holds a few counts of this clonotype. The chain has TRBV29-1 and TRBJ2-1, with TRBD2 identical over 8 bases. This CDR3 is built from 16 residues. CDR1 SQVTM and CDR2 ANQGSEA come from the germline V gene. V lost 5 bases, J lost 0 bases, and 9 bases stayed unmatched. In DNA form, the CDR3 reads TGCAGCGTTTTAGGACTAGCTGGGACCTCCTACAATGAGCAGTTCTTC. It yields the protein CSVLGLAGTSYNEQFF.

Only one count was recorded for this clonotype. V is TRBV5-1 and J is TRBJ2-2; weak D call: TRBD1 (7 bases). V was clipped by 0 bases and J by 4 bases, with 13 bases between them. CDR3 length: 16 residues. Per the germline V gene, CDR1 is SGHRS and CDR2 is YFSETQ. Here the CDR3 DNA reads TGCGCCAGCAGCTTGGCCTCAGGGGGAGGCACCGGGGAGCTGTTTTTT. Its translation is CASSLASGGGTGELFF. Together with reference TRBV5-1 and TRBJ2-2, the CDR3 gives the full variable domain: KAGVTQTPRYLIKTRGQQVTLSCSPISGHRSVSWYQQTPGQGLQFLFEYFSETQRNKGNFPGRFSGRQFSNSRSEMNVSTLELGDSALYLCASSLASGGGTGELFFGEGSRLTVL.

This clonotype appeared a few times. The V gene is TRBV7-9, the J gene TRBJ2-3; possibly TRBD2 for D (6 bases). The CDR3 covers 16 residues. Between the trimmed V and J ends, which lost 4 bases and 3 bases, there was a span of 17 bases. The germline gives CDR1 SEHNR, CDR2 FQNEAQ (reference sequence). This CDR3 reads CASSSKGLLETDTQYF. CDR3 nucleotide sequence: TGTGCCAGCAGCTCAAAGGGACTGTTAGAAACAGATACGCAGTATTTT.

The V gene is TRBV20-1, the J gene TRBJ2-2; 7 nucleotides match TRBD2. Germline V gives CDR1 DFQATT, CDR2 SNEGSKA (reference sequence). The CDR3 consists of 17 residues. The junction had 16 bases not matched to a gene; V was cut back by 1 base and J by 8 bases. The CDR3 sequence: CSARVPGRAGMVGELFF. Here the CDR3 DNA reads TGCAGTGCTAGAGTGCCGGGGAGGGCCGGTATGGTAGGGGAGCTGTTTTTT.

The gene calls are TRBV20-1 and TRBJ1-1; unclear D gene. The CDR3 runs to 13 residues. The V end lost 2 bases, the J end lost 5 bases, and 12 bases lay between the germline ends. Germline-derived CDR1 and CDR2 are DFQATT and SNEGSKA (reference sequence). CDR3 sequence: CSARNSMDTEAFF. The CDR3 nucleotides read TGCAGTGCTAGAAACAGCATGGATACTGAAGCTTTCTTT.

This sequence joins TRBV6-2 or TRBV6-3 and TRBJ1-5, with no clear D. The CDR3 extends over 12 amino acids. Germline lookup yields CDR1 MNHEY and CDR2 SVGEGT. The V gene lost 2 bases and the J gene lost 6 bases, with 5 bases spanning the gap. This CDR3 is CASSYASQPQHF. DNA of the CDR3: TGTGCCAGCAGTTACGCCAGTCAGCCCCAGCATTTT.

This clonotype came up a few times. J is TRBJ2-7 and V is TRBV5-8; D uncertain. This CDR3 has 11 residues. Germline V gene lookup returns CDR1 SGHTS and CDR2 YDEGEE. Deletions cut 7 bases from V and 2 bases from J, with 7 bases between. The CDR3 sequence: CASSPTYEQYF. The CDR3 nucleotides read TGTGCCAGCTCCCCTACCTACGAGCAGTACTTC.

The CDR3 nucleotides are TGTGCCAGCAGCAAAGTGATGCTGAATGAGCAGTTCTTC. As protein: CASSKVMLNEQFF. V is TRBV21-1 and J is TRBJ2-1. TRBV21-1 is marked as a pseudogene. The CDR3 is 13 amino acids.

This clonotype was detected a few times. The rearrangement joins TRBV12-3 or TRBV12-4 to TRBJ2-1, with D possibly matching TRBD2 (6 bases). The CDR3 contains 13 residues. The ends were cut back, 7 bases at V and 2 bases at J, with 9 bases in the middle. CDR3 in amino acids: CASMGGTYNEQFF. The CDR3 DNA follows: TGTGCCAGCATGGGAGGTACCTACAATGAGCAGTTCTTC.

The chain employs TRBV28 and TRBJ2-7, with D unresolved. V was trimmed by 2 bases and J by 2 bases, leaving 10 bases between them. This CDR3 spans 14 amino acids. Germline CDR1 and CDR2: MDHEN and SYDVKM. The CDR3 spells CASSLDLATYEQYF. The CDR3 bases are TGTGCCAGCAGTTTAGATTTGGCAACCTACGAGCAGTACTTC.

The V gene is TRBV7-3, the J gene TRBJ2-1; TRBD2 agrees at 7 bases. V was clipped by 1 base and J by 2 bases; unmatched bases: 14. The CDR3 is 19 residues long. Germline V gene sequence: CDR1 SGHTA, CDR2 FQGTGA. CDR3 region: CASSLKFGRLGETYNEQFF. DNA for the CDR3: TGTGCCAGCAGCTTAAAGTTCGGGAGGCTGGGAGAAACCTACAATGAGCAGTTCTTC. Together with reference TRBV7-3 and TRBJ2-1, the CDR3 gives the full variable domain: GAGVSQTPSNKVTEKGKYVELRCDPISGHTALYWYRQSLGQGPEFLIYFQGTGAADDSGLPNDRFFAVRPEGSVSTLKIQRTERGDSAVYLCASSLKFGRLGETYNEQFFGPGTRLTVL.

The chain has TRBV11-1 and TRBJ2-3, with D hard to call. The germline V gene has CDR1 SGHAT and CDR2 FQDESV (reference sequence). This CDR3 has 12 residues. V was trimmed by 4 bases and J by 6 bases, leaving 8 bases between them. The CDR3 nucleotides are TGTGCCAGCAGCTCGATTGAGGATACGCAGTATTTT. It is translated as CASSSIEDTQYF. Combining the CDR3 with reference TRBV11-1 and TRBJ2-3 gives the whole variable domain EAEVAQSPRYKITEKSQAVAFWCDPISGHATLYWYRQILGQGPELLVQFQDESVVDDSQLPKDRFSAERLKGVDSTLKIQPAELGDSAMYLCASSSIEDTQYFGPGTRLTVL.